One sample yielded the 30 T cell receptor beta chains listed below, sequenced in a study of T cell repertoires in cytomegalovirus infection. What these receptors recognize is not known. One entry per CDR3 protein, called by TCRdb with MiXCR from the reads. The repertoire holds hundreds of thousands of distinct CDR3 sequences, with approximately 29% as singletons. This specimen consisted of cultured CD8+ T cells from PBMCs, obtained from culture after CMV antigen stimulation. These receptors came from a human donor in good health (CMV status not recorded). Some clones in this sample may be carry-over from other donors' samples.

This clonotype was picked up a small number of times. The chain is built from TRBV6-2 or TRBV6-3 and TRBJ2-7, with TRBD2 identical over 11 bases. The CDR3 is made up of 13 amino acids. Germline V gene lookup returns CDR1 MNHEY and CDR2 SVGEGT. With V trimmed by 5 bases and J by 6 bases, 3 bases remained unmatched. The CDR3 sequence: CASSRGLAVEQYF. CDR3 nucleotide sequence: TGTGCCAGCAGTAGGGGACTAGCGGTCGAGCAGTACTTC.

The V call is TRBV2, the J call TRBJ2-5; D unclear. Germline V gene sequence: CDR1 SNHLY, CDR2 FYNNEI. Trimming pared 1 base from V and 5 bases from J, leaving 2 bases between. The CDR3 is 11 amino acids. The CDR3 sequence is CASSEDETQYF. CDR3 DNA: TGTGCCAGCAGTGAAGATGAGACCCAGTACTTC. Full variable domain (remainder filled in from reference TRBV2 and TRBJ2-5): EPEVTQTPSHQVTQMGQEVILRCVPISNHLYFYWYRQILGQKVEFLVSFYNNEISEKSEIFDDQFSVERPDGSNFTLKIRSTKLEDSAMYFCASSEDETQYFGPGTRLLVL.

Only one count was recorded for this clonotype. This chain uses TRBV6-5 with TRBJ1-2, with D tentatively TRBD1 (6 bases). CDR3 length equals 15 residues. CDR1 is MNHEY and CDR2 is SVGAGI in the germline V gene. V dropped 0 bases and J dropped 3 bases, with 11 bases sitting between them. DNA of the CDR3: TGTGCCAGCAGTTACTCGGGGGCAGGGGACTATGGCTACACCTTC. Encoded protein: CASSYSGAGDYGYTF.

V usage is TRBV28 and J usage is TRBJ2-5, with 9 bases identical to TRBD1. Looked up from germline, CDR1 is MDHEN and CDR2 is SYDVKM. The CDR3 sequence is 16 residues long. The V gene end was trimmed by 4 bases and the J gene end by 4 bases; junction bases not matched to a gene: 10. This CDR3 is CASSSRTGQGSETQYF. The CDR3 nucleotides are TGTGCCAGCAGTTCAAGAACGGGACAGGGCTCAGAGACCCAGTACTTC.

This clonotype was observed a few times. V is TRBV9 and J is TRBJ2-3, with D possibly matching TRBD1 (6 bases). In germline, CDR1 is SGDLS, CDR2 YYNGEE. The V and J ends lost 2 bases and 3 bases respectively, with 10 bases between them. The CDR3 is 14 residues long. The CDR3 here is CASSVGHPTDTQYF. The CDR3 DNA follows: TGTGCCAGCAGCGTGGGACACCCAACAGATACGCAGTATTTT.

This clonotype appeared once. Without the conserved terminal phenylalanine or tryptophan, this CDR3 likely stems from a read error. The limits of the CDR3 on the DNA are not certain, so only TCRdb's listed CDR3 is given. This chain uses TRBV5-6 with TRBJ2-1; TRBD2, the table's D call, was not compared with the DNA. The CDR3 totals 11 residues, both ends included. Per germline, CDR1 SGHDT and CDR2 YYEEEE. The CDR3: CASSFGLDRLR.

The chain has TRBV27 and TRBJ2-1; no reliable D call. The CDR3 totals 12 residues. The V end lost 0 bases, the J end lost 6 bases, and 3 bases lay between the germline ends. The germline V gene encodes CDR1 MNHEY and CDR2 SMNVEV (reference sequence). The CDR3 is CASSLSPNEQFF. The CDR3 coding sequence is TGTGCCAGCAGTTTATCGCCCAATGAGCAGTTCTTC.

This clonotype was seen at least ten times. V gene TRBV12-5 combines with J gene TRBJ1-5; possibly TRBD1 for D (6 bases). Germline CDR1 reads LGHNT; CDR2 reads FRNRAP. V was trimmed by 8 bases and J by 9 bases, leaving 14 bases between them. The CDR3 is 12 amino acids. CDR3 DNA: TGTGCTAGTTTAGGGGGTGCTGGGCCCCAGCATTTT. It specifies CASLGGAGPQHF.

In this sample, this clonotype turned up many times. The chain is built from TRBV5-8 and TRBJ2-3; 12 bases match TRBD2. The germline gives CDR1 SGHTS, CDR2 YDEGEE. V lost 4 bases to trimming and J lost 0 bases; unmatched junction nucleotides: 6. The CDR3 loop spans 17 amino acids. The CDR3 loop is CASSIAGTSGSTDTQYF. The CDR3, as DNA: TGTGCCAGCAGCATAGCCGGGACTAGCGGGAGCACAGATACGCAGTATTTT.

The V call is TRBV4-1, the J call TRBJ1-6; possibly TRBD1 for D (5 bases). V was clipped by 2 bases and J by 13 bases, with 27 bases between them. The CDR3 is made up of 18 amino acids. Per the germline V gene, CDR1 is MGHRA and CDR2 is YSYEKL. Here the CDR3 reads CASSQPLGPTVIGPPLHF. The CDR3 DNA reads TGCGCCAGCAGCCAACCCCTCGGCCCGACAGTAATTGGTCCCCCCCTCCACTTT.

This clonotype showed up just a few times. The genes are TRBV12-3 or TRBV12-4 and TRBJ1-2, with a tentative D call TRBD1 (6 bases). CDR3 length: 17 residues. CDR3: CALLRRILNGTRDGYTF. The CDR3, as DNA: TGTGCTTTACTCCGCCGAATACTCAACGGGACAAGAGATGGCTACACCTTC.

This clonotype has a handful of counts. The V call is TRBV6-1, the J call TRBJ2-1; the D is unclear. The CDR3 spans 14 residues. V gave up 6 bases and J gave up 6 bases, with 15 bases separating them. Looked up from germline, CDR1 is MNHNS and CDR2 is SASEGT. The DNA for the CDR3 is TGTGCCAGCAGCCCGTGGGAATCGAGCAATGAGCAGTTCTTC. Amino acid sequence: CASSPWESSNEQFF.

The gene calls are TRBV6-6 and TRBJ2-1; 8 nucleotides match TRBD1. V lost 6 bases, J lost 0 bases, and 10 bases stayed unmatched. Germline CDR1 is MNHNY and CDR2 is SVGAGI (reference sequence). The CDR3 consists of 17 residues. CDR3 region: CASSQRQGLYSYNEQFF. The CDR3 DNA is TGTGCCAGCAGCCAACGACAGGGGTTATACTCCTACAATGAGCAGTTCTTC.

V gene TRBV7-9 combines with J gene TRBJ2-1, with TRBD2 matching 11 bases. CDR3 length: 17 residues. J gave up 8 bases and V 1 base, and 10 bases lay outside the gene matches. Per the germline V gene, CDR1 is SEHNR and CDR2 is FQNEAQ (reference sequence). In DNA, the CDR3 is TGTGCCAGCAGCTTAGTGACCGGGACTAGCGGAAAGTATGAGCAGTTCTTC. Its translation is CASSLVTGTSGKYEQFF. Supplemented by reference TRBV7-9 and TRBJ2-1, the full variable domain reads DTGVSQNPRHKITKRGQNVTFRCDPISEHNRLYWYRQTLGQGPEFLTYFQNEAQLEKSRLLSDRFSAERPKGSFSTLEIQRTEQGDSAMYLCASSLVTGTSGKYEQFFGPGTRLTVL.

The chain has TRBV6-2 or TRBV6-3 and TRBJ1-5, with 7 bases that match TRBD1. CDR1 is MNHEY, CDR2 SVGEGT, per germline. The CDR3 is 18 amino acids. V shed 7 bases and J 0 bases; nucleotides not matched to a gene: 15. CDR3 in DNA: TGTGCCAGCAACACGCTACCGGGACAGAGTTATAGCAATCAGCCCCAGCATTTT. It translates to CASNTLPGQSYSNQPQHF.

This rearrangement joins TRBV20-1 to TRBJ2-7, with D possibly TRBD1 on 5 matching bases. The V end lost 0 bases, the J end lost 2 bases, and 11 bases lay between the germline ends. Per the germline V gene, CDR1 is DFQATT and CDR2 is SNEGSKA (reference sequence). CDR3 size: 14 residues. The CDR3 coding sequence is TGCAGTGCTAGAGATACGACAGTTACCTACGAGCAGTACTTC. Translation: CSARDTTVTYEQYF.

Many counts were recorded for this clonotype. The chain recombines TRBV7-8 with TRBJ1-1; tentatively, D is TRBD1 (6 bases). CDR3 size: 16 residues. Germline V gives CDR1 SGHVS, CDR2 FQNEAQ. Between the trimmed V and J ends, which lost 1 base and 5 bases, there was a span of 17 bases. CDR3 DNA sequence: TGTGCCAGCAGCTTAGTCCCCTCACAGGGAGGTACTGAAGCTTTCTTT. It encodes CASSLVPSQGGTEAFF.

There are a few counts of this clonotype. CDR3 loop: CASSPGLAGYETQYF. Written as DNA, the CDR3 is TGTGCCAGCAGCCCCGGACTAGCGGGTTATGAGACCCAGTACTTC. The chain employs TRBV3-1 and TRBJ2-5, with 11 bases aligning to TRBD2. The CDR3 is 15 residues long. V lost 4 bases, J lost 5 bases, and 6 bases stayed unmatched. Germline CDR1 LGHDT, CDR2 YNNKEL (reference sequence).

The chain uses TRBV27 and TRBJ2-7, with TRBD1 as a possible D gene (5 bases). Germline CDR1 and CDR2: MNHEY and SMNVEV (reference sequence). The CDR3 consists of 14 residues. V lost 4 bases to trimming and J lost 4 bases, with 14 bases between them. The CDR3 loop reads CASSYNWGGYEQYF. DNA for the CDR3: TGTGCCAGCAGTTATAACTGGGGCGGATACGAGCAGTACTTC.

The J gene is TRBJ2-3, the V gene TRBV28; maybe TRBD2 (7 bases). The CDR3 sequence is 16 residues long. Germline CDR1 and CDR2: MDHEN and SYDVKM. The ends were cut back, 4 bases at V and 1 base at J, with 15 bases in the middle. The CDR3 region is CASSSAWGGGTDTQYF. The CDR3 DNA reads TGTGCCAGCAGTTCTGCCTGGGGGGGCGGCACAGATACGCAGTATTTT.

This chain connects TRBV28 to TRBJ2-3, with 8 positions matching TRBD1. V dropped 6 bases and J dropped 0; count of bases not matched to a gene: 11. The CDR3 runs 17 residues. The germline gives CDR1 MDHEN, CDR2 SYDVKM. The CDR3 here is CASSRDRSSPSTDTQYF. The CDR3 DNA is TGTGCCAGCAGCCGGGACAGGAGTTCTCCTAGCACAGATACGCAGTATTTT.

CDR3 nucleotides: TGTGCCAGCAGTTACGACAGGGGTGATCTTTATGGCTACACCTTC. Translated: CASSYDRGDLYGYTF. The V gene is TRBV6-5, the J gene TRBJ1-2; TRBD1 aligns across 8 bases. The V and J ends lost 2 bases and 5 bases, in that order; junction bases with no gene match: 7. Germline V gene lookup returns CDR1 MNHEY and CDR2 SVGAGI. The CDR3 sequence is 15 residues long.

In this sample, this clonotype turned up many times. The rearrangement links TRBV6-6 to TRBJ2-3; D is undetermined. CDR1 MNHNY and CDR2 SVGAGI come from the germline V gene (reference sequence). The CDR3 runs to 14 residues. Deletions cut 1 base from V and 0 bases from J, with 5 bases between. As DNA, the CDR3 is TGTGCCAGCAGTTACTTGACCAGCACAGATACGCAGTATTTT. Its translation is CASSYLTSTDTQYF.

This chain joins TRBV5-6 and TRBJ1-1; 7 bases are shared with TRBD1. Germline CDR1 SGHDT, CDR2 YYEEEE. V shed 1 base, J shed 6 bases, and the junction held 15 bases outside the gene matches. CDR3 length: 17 amino acids. CDR3 sequence reads: CASSLTSWQGDIAEAFF. The CDR3 coding sequence is TGTGCCAGCAGCTTGACTTCATGGCAGGGGGATATCGCTGAAGCTTTCTTT.

The CDR3 DNA reads TGTGCCAGCACCTTCCGGGGTGAGCAGTTCTTC. Amino acids: CASTFRGEQFF. This chain uses TRBV12-3 or TRBV12-4 with TRBJ2-1; perhaps TRBD2 as D (5 bases). The CDR3 has 11 residues. Deletions cut 7 bases from V and 9 bases from J, with 10 bases between.

This clonotype appeared a few times. The gene calls are TRBV5-1 and TRBJ2-2, with unresolved D. The germline V gene has CDR1 SGHRS and CDR2 YFSETQ. With 5 bases removed from V and 3 bases from J, the gap between germline ends came to 14 bases. The length of the CDR3 is 15 residues. DNA of the CDR3: TGCGCCAGCAGGTCCCCTTCTTTTGACACCGGGGAGCTGTTTTTT. Translation: CASRSPSFDTGELFF.

The chain combines TRBV25-1 with TRBJ1-6; no definite D call. Germline loops: CDR1 MGHDK, CDR2 SYGVNS. The CDR3 consists of 20 residues. The germline V and J ends were trimmed by 1 base and 0 bases, with 19 bases remaining between them. CDR3 bases: TGTGCCAGCAGTGAATGGGGAATGGGGAAAGCGAGCTCCTATAATTCACCCCTCCACTTT. It is translated as CASSEWGMGKASSYNSPLHF.

This clonotype has at least ten counts. The chain uses TRBV7-8 and TRBJ2-1; 7 nucleotides align to TRBD1. V shed 5 bases, J shed 7 bases, and the junction held 8 bases outside the gene matches. Germline assignment: CDR1 SGHVS and CDR2 FQNEAQ. The CDR3 has 14 residues. This CDR3 is CASSPKGGGNEQFF. CDR3 coding DNA: TGTGCCAGCAGCCCTAAAGGGGGCGGGAATGAGCAGTTCTTC. Full variable domain (remainder filled in from reference TRBV7-8 and TRBJ2-1): GAGVSQSPRYKVAKRGQDVALRCDPISGHVSLFWYQQALGQGPEFLTYFQNEAQLDKSGLPSDRFFAERPEGSVSTLKIQRTQQEDSAVYLCASSPKGGGNEQFFGPGTRLTVL.

To note about this clonotype: A much larger clone sits a single nucleotide away, making a read error possible. The chain combines TRBV6-1 with TRBJ2-1; TRBD2 aligns across 8 bases. Germline loops: CDR1 MNHNS, CDR2 SASEGT. V gave up 3 bases and J gave up 7 bases; unmatched junction bases: 8. The length of the CDR3 is 15 residues. CDR3 in amino acids: CASSELRGGWNEQFF. The CDR3 region has the DNA TGTGCCAGCAGTGAGCTCCGGGGGGGGTGGAATGAGCAGTTCTTC.

This clonotype has more than one count but fewer than ten. The V gene is TRBV27, the J gene TRBJ2-7; 7 bases are shared with TRBD1. The CDR3 has 12 amino acids. Germline V CDR1 and CDR2: MNHEY, SMNVEV (reference sequence). J gave up 4 bases and V 6 bases, and 3 bases lay outside the gene matches. The CDR3 is CASRTGWYEQYF. The CDR3, as DNA: TGTGCCAGCAGGACAGGGTGGTACGAGCAGTACTTC.